The next 17 T cell receptor beta chains were all read from a single sample in a study of identical twins. TCRdb re-called the 5' RACE reads with MiXCR, one entry per CDR3 protein. The data show 1.5 million to 2 million distinct CDR3 sequences, around 33% seen once. The sequencing input was cord blood. Source of these receptors: a newborn girl in good health.

This clonotype has ten or more counts. The rearrangement links TRBV12-3 or TRBV12-4 to TRBJ1-2; 10 nucleotides agree with TRBD1. The CDR3 contains 13 residues. V trimming: 5 bases; J trimming: 6 bases; junction bases outside the gene matches: 3. CDR3 in amino acids: CASSAGTGDGYTF. CDR3 in DNA: TGTGCCAGCAGTGCCGGGACAGGGGATGGCTACACCTTC.

The chain is built from TRBV20-1 and TRBJ2-2, with 11 bases fitting TRBD1. There are 14 residues in the CDR3. The V and J ends lost 5 bases and 4 bases, in that order; junction bases with no gene match: 3. Germline loops: CDR1 DFQATT, CDR2 SNEGSKA (reference sequence). CDR3 nucleotides: TGCAGTGCTTCCGGGACAGGGGGCACCGGGGAGCTGTTTTTT. Its translation is CSASGTGGTGELFF.

The DNA of the CDR3 is TGTGCCAGCACGGCGGAGAGCTCCTACAATGAGCAGTTCTTC. It translates to CASTAESSYNEQFF. V gene TRBV2 combines with J gene TRBJ2-1, with D unresolved. V lost 7 bases, J lost 0 bases, and 10 bases lay in between. Per the germline V gene, CDR1 is SNHLY and CDR2 is FYNNEI. The CDR3 is made up of 14 amino acids.

The sample holds a few counts of this clonotype. The genes are TRBV6-1 and TRBJ2-3, with 9 bases aligning to TRBD2. The CDR3 spans 17 residues. J gave up 6 bases and V 2 bases, and 12 bases lay outside the gene matches. Looked up from germline, CDR1 is MNHNS and CDR2 is SASEGT. The CDR3 here is CASSERRGLAGPDTQYF. DNA of the CDR3: TGTGCCAGCAGTGAAAGACGGGGGCTAGCGGGACCGGATACGCAGTATTTT.

The chain couples TRBV4-2 to TRBJ1-2; no firm D call. The CDR3 covers 15 residues. The germline V gene encodes CDR1 LGHNA and CDR2 YNFKEQ. Trimming removed 4 bases at V and 0 bases at J, with 12 bases between. DNA for the CDR3: TGTGCCAGCAGCCCCTGGTCAGGTACTAACTATGGCTACACCTTC. Protein sequence: CASSPWSGTNYGYTF.

This clonotype was seen ten or more times. The rearrangement uses TRBV12-3 or TRBV12-4 and TRBJ1-2, with 8 bases that match TRBD1. CDR3 length: 13 residues. V was clipped by 4 bases and J by 6 bases; unmatched bases: 4. The CDR3 loop reads CASSSRTGHGYTF. CDR3 nucleotide sequence: TGTGCCAGCAGTTCACGGACAGGGCATGGCTACACCTTC.

V and J are TRBV6-2 or TRBV6-3 and TRBJ2-7; D is unclear. The CDR3 runs to 12 residues. Germline loops: CDR1 MNHEY, CDR2 SVGEGT. Trimming pared 6 bases from V and 4 bases from J, leaving 10 bases between. The CDR3 DNA reads TGTGCCAGCAGCCGGTCCTTGTACGAGCAGTACTTC. Protein product: CASSRSLYEQYF.

CDR3 nucleotides: TGCGCCAGCAGCCAAAGGTGGCTAGCCAAAAACATTCAGTACTTC. Translation gives CASSQRWLAKNIQYF. The chain couples TRBV4-1 to TRBJ2-4, with no clear D. This CDR3 contains 15 residues. The germline gives CDR1 MGHRA, CDR2 YSYEKL. V lost 2 bases and J lost 0, with 8 bases in between.

V gene TRBV27 combines with J gene TRBJ2-1, with 11 bases fitting TRBD2. The germline V gene has CDR1 MNHEY and CDR2 SMNVEV (reference sequence). This CDR3 region has 15 residues. V lost 6 bases, J lost 5 bases, and 6 bases stayed unmatched. The CDR3 bases are TGTGCCAGCAGGACTAGCGGGAACGACCACAATGAGCAGTTCTTC. As protein: CASRTSGNDHNEQFF.

This clonotype was seen a few times. The chain combines TRBV4-1 with TRBJ2-3; the D is unclear. CDR3 length: 13 residues. The V end was cut by 4 bases, the J end by 6 bases, with 11 bases between. Germline V CDR1 and CDR2: MGHRA, YSYEKL. The CDR3 DNA follows: TGCGCCAGCAGCCCCCCCTTTTCGGATACGCAGTATTTT. Translation: CASSPPFSDTQYF.

This clonotype showed up just a few times. The CDR3 nucleotides read TGTGCCAGCAGTTTTTTTCCGGGCCCTGGCAGGGAGACCCAGTACTTC. Translation: CASSFFPGPGRETQYF. The J gene is TRBJ2-7, the V gene TRBV6-6; D remains ambiguous. The J call may be faulty, since TRBJ2-5 better matches the DNA end. The CDR3 covers 16 residues. Germline V CDR1 and CDR2: MNHNY, SVGAGI (reference sequence).

The table lists this clonotype with a few counts. The chain links TRBV6-1 to TRBJ2-3; 9 bases agree with TRBD2. The CDR3 extends over 16 amino acids. V was clipped by 6 bases and J by 2 bases; unmatched bases: 9. Germline assignment: CDR1 MNHNS and CDR2 SASEGT. The CDR3 DNA sequence: TGTGCCAGCAGCCCGACTAGCGGCCAGACCACAGATACGCAGTATTTT. It codes for CASSPTSGQTTDTQYF.

This clonotype appeared a few times. The CDR3 coding sequence is TGTGCCAGCAGCTTTGTCAAAAACTATGGCTACACCTTC. Protein: CASSFVKNYGYTF. The chain is built from TRBV5-6 and TRBJ1-2; D ambiguous. This CDR3 region has 13 residues. V shed 2 bases and J shed 2 bases, with 7 bases lying between them. Germline CDR1 is SGHDT and CDR2 is YYEEEE.

This clonotype appeared a few times. The chain recombines TRBV20-1 with TRBJ2-5; 7 bases align to TRBD2. The junction had 9 bases not matched to a gene; V was cut back by 0 bases and J by 2 bases. This CDR3 region has 16 residues. In germline, CDR1 is DFQATT, CDR2 SNEGSKA (reference sequence). In DNA form, the CDR3 reads TGCAGTGCTAGAGACCCTAGCGGACACAAACAAGAGACCCAGTACTTC. Its translation: CSARDPSGHKQETQYF.

The chain joins TRBV2 to TRBJ2-3; the match to TRBD2 covers 7 bases. Germline CDR1 and CDR2: SNHLY and FYNNEI. The CDR3 is made up of 16 amino acids. J lost 4 bases, V lost 7 bases, and 14 bases had no gene match. Here the CDR3 reads CASTPTSREISDTQYF. The CDR3 DNA sequence: TGTGCCAGCACCCCGACTTCGCGGGAGATATCAGATACGCAGTATTTT.

The genes are TRBV20-1 and TRBJ2-7, with 9 positions matching TRBD2. This CDR3 spans 17 amino acids. Trimming cost V 0 bases and J 2 bases; bases outside gene matches: 11. Germline CDR1 DFQATT, CDR2 SNEGSKA (reference sequence). The DNA for the CDR3 is TGCAGTGCTAGAGATTCCTTTCTAGCGGGATCCACCTACGAGCAGTACTTC. Its translation: CSARDSFLAGSTYEQYF.

J is TRBJ2-1 and V is TRBV5-1; D may be TRBD2 (7 bases). CDR3 length: 14 residues. Trimming stripped 1 base from V and 10 bases from J, with 15 bases between. From germline, CDR1 is SGHRS and CDR2 YFSETQ. The CDR3 protein is CASSLLRGAGEQFF. CDR3 DNA: TGCGCCAGCAGCTTGTTACGGGGGGCGGGCGAGCAGTTCTTC.